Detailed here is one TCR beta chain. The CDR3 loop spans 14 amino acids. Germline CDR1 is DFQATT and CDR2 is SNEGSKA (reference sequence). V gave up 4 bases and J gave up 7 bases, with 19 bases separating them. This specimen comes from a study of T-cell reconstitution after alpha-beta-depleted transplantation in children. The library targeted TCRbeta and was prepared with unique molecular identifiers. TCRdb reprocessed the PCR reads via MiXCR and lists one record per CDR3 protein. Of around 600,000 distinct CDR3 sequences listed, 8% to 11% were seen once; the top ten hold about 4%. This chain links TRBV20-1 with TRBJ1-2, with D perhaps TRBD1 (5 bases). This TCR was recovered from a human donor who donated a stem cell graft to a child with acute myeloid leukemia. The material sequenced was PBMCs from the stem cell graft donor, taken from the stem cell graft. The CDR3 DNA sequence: TGCAGTGCTAAGCCCGGGACGGCGGGCTCTGGCTACACCTTC. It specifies CSAKPGTAGSGYTF.